This T cell receptor (beta chain) is drawn from a study of T cell responses to AZD1222 COVID-19 vaccine. Remarks on this clone: The antigen is undetermined.

Findings and caveats of the study: The study sampled repertoires only after the peak T cell response. The sample set comprised mostly white British donors with more females, and clonal diversity was possibly underestimated.

The protocol was immunoSEQ multiplex PCR, while the TCRdb copy is restricted to in-frame clones and leaves out a portion. The top ten clones hold around 1.7% of a sample with about 140,000 clones, 80% to 95% of them seen once. The V end was cut by 5 bases, the J end by 3 bases, with 10 bases between. This CDR3 has 13 amino acids. This specimen was peripheral blood, taken on day 0 of AZD1222 vaccination. The V and J genes are TRBV6-7 and TRBJ1-2, with unresolved D. TRBV6-7 is flagged as an ORF with uncertain function. The sequence came from an adult in good health. The CDR3 coding sequence is TGTGCCAGCAGTGAAACTCGGGACTATGGCTACACCTTC. Its protein product is CASSETRDYGYTF.